This TCR beta chain was identified in a study of blood T cell repertoires in COVID-19. About the study: There were acute and convalescent COVID-19 samples, and they came from the United States, Italy and Spain.

As handled by the study authors: Reference gene primer amplification in the assay estimated nucleated cell counts. Sequenced by immunoSEQ multiplex PCR; TCRdb stores in-frame clones only, minus some. The DNA gave D and trimming, while V, J and clone size come from that table. The table shows hundreds of thousands of clones, with 86% occurring only once. This CDR3 is 15 amino acids long. Germline values: CDR1 LGHDT, CDR2 YNNKEL (reference sequence). Trimming cost V 2 bases and J 5 bases, with 15 bases left between them. The sequence derives from a woman in her forties or fifties with acute or convalescent COVID-19. Specimen: peripheral blood. This chain connects TRBV3-1 (or the pseudogene TRBV3-2) to TRBJ2-5; D possibly corresponds to TRBD1 (7 bases). The DNA of the CDR3 is TGTGCCAGCAGCCAACCCCCAGGGGGGATCGAGACCCAGTACTTC. Translating it yields CASSQPPGGIETQYF.